This T cell receptor beta chain was found in a study of T cells in Graves' hyperthyroidism and ophthalmopathy. This CDR3 is built from 15 residues. Germline-derived CDR1 and CDR2 are SGHTS and YDEGEE. The ends were cut back, 4 bases at V and 4 bases at J, with 17 bases in the middle. Lactation, pregnancy, other autoimmune disease or uncontrolled infection led to exclusion of patients. The PBMCs had their origin in 7.5 to 10 ml of fresh peripheral blood. Study-level findings and limits: A model of 13 V-J pairs discriminated ophthalmopathy from stable hyperthyroidism. Most thyroid clonotypes that were expanded above 0.001 also turned up in blood.

Amplification of TCR beta CDR3 regions was performed using RNA transcripts as template. Primed by the HTBI set, a first-round RT-PCR was run on the TCR CDR3. TCRdb processed the multiplex PCR reads anew with MiXCR; each CDR3 protein has one entry. Of around 490,000 distinct CDR3 sequences listed, roughly 21% are singletons. A few counts support this clonotype. Its antigen remains unknown. Sequences were obtained from blood. This rearrangement joins TRBV5-8 to TRBJ1-1; D is unresolved. This TCR came from a middle-aged man with Graves' ophthalmopathy. The CDR3, as DNA: TGTGCCAGCAGCCTCAAGACAATGCCCAGCACTGAAGCTTTCTTT. This codes for CASSLKTMPSTEAFF.